This TCR beta chain stems from a study of cytomegalovirus exposure and HLA in healthy donors. The wider study: In a later analysis, the roughly 130 validation repertoires were reported to have used the same platform as the roughly 670 first-cohort repertoires.

A remark on this clone: Its antigen is undetermined.

Overall study results and limits: Three of the chains that were CMV-associated were confirmed in vitro to be specific for CMV antigens. Among TCR beta chains, those listed as cytomegalovirus-associated numbered under 200.

V was cut by 4 bases and J by 5 bases, with 14 bases left in between. The CDR3 extends over 14 amino acids. From germline, CDR1 is LNHDA and CDR2 SQIVND (reference sequence). Only in-frame clones appear in the TCRdb table, and some are missing; sequencing was by immunoSEQ multiplex PCR. The sample yields roughly 260,000 clones, almost 90% seen once. Sequencing was carried out using PBMCs. The chain recombines TRBV19 with TRBJ2-5; possibly TRBD2 for D (6 bases). This sequence originates from a woman in her late teens or twenties in good health and CMV-seronegative. CDR3 amino acids: CASSRDAAGETQYF. CDR3 coding DNA: TGTGCCAGTAGTAGGGACGCGGCGGGGGAGACCCAGTACTTC.